This T cell receptor beta chain comes out of a study of chemoradiotherapy in HPV16-positive cancers. The study's findings and limits: Candidate HPV-specific clones and E7-related TCR motifs grew in tumor during treatment. Better recurrence-free survival went with HPV-responsive T-cell expansion in HPV16-positive patients.

TCRdb's table, derived via immunoSEQ multiplex PCR, lists solely in-frame clones and lacks some. The sample shows 2,900 or so clones, more than 70% of them seen only once. Comment on this clone: No antigen is known for it.

Over chemoradiotherapy, repertoires were sampled more than once. This CDR3 contains 16 residues. Between the trimmed V and J ends, which lost 4 bases and 1 base, there was a span of 16 bases. Germline V gene sequence: CDR1 SGHRS, CDR2 YFSETQ. The sample here was taken from a patient who underwent chemoradiotherapy. The chain has TRBV5-1 and TRBJ2-3, with no clear D. The source is a human donor with HPV-associated anogenital cancer. CDR3 bases: TGCGCCAGCAGCCTCAGAGGATCGGCGGGCACAGATACGCAGTATTTT. It specifies CASSLRGSAGTDTQYF.